This is a list of T cell receptor beta chains from one sample in a study of T cell responses to AZD1222 COVID-19 vaccine. Repertoires were generated with immunoSEQ multiplex PCR, while TCRdb's copy carries only in-frame clones and drops some. The sample has approximately 84,000 clones; around 87% are singletons. The starting material was peripheral blood, obtained 28 days after the second AZD1222 dose. These receptors came from an adult who received the AZD1222 COVID-19 vaccine. CDR3s include the opening cysteine and the closing phenylalanine or tryptophan. The order of the fields is D gene, clone size, CDR3 length, V gene, J gene, CDR3 protein, CDR3 DNA. A D gene is named only where the DNA matches it firmly. Some rows mark clone size as missing; the rest say once, few, many or name a class of expanded clone.

-	-	14	TRBV7-3	TRBJ2-3	CASVGWGTTDTQYF	TGTGCCAGCGTAGGCTGGGGGACCACAGATACGCAGTATTTT
-	-	17	TRBV4-3	TRBJ1-6	CASSQGGLGNYNSPLHF	TGCGCCAGCAGCCAAGGGGGGCTCGGGAACTATAATTCACCCCTCCACTTT
TRBD2	-	14	TRBV7-2	TRBJ2-1	CASSSGLAAGEQFF	TGTGCCAGCAGCTCGGGGCTAGCGGCGGGTGAGCAGTTCTTC
TRBD2	-	15	TRBV25-1	TRBJ2-1	CASSESRAGYNEQFF	TGTGCCAGCAGTGAATCTAGAGCGGGGTACAATGAGCAGTTCTTC
-	-	13	TRBV5-1	TRBJ1-2	CASSFSGNYGYTF	TGCGCCAGCAGCTTTAGTGGTAACTATGGCTACACCTTC
-	-	14	TRBV19	TRBJ1-2	CASSIARTAYGYTF	TGTGCCAGTAGTATAGCGAGGACAGCCTATGGCTACACCTTC
-	-	13	TRBV6-4	TRBJ1-6	CASSVAYNSPLHF	TGTGCCAGCAGTGTCGCCTATAATTCACCCCTCCACTTT
TRBD2	-	14	TRBV7-9	TRBJ2-1	CASRSSGRRNEQFF	TGTGCCAGCAGATCTAGCGGGAGACGTAATGAGCAGTTCTTC
-	-	14	TRBV27	TRBJ1-1	CASTRAGATGEAFF	TGTGCCAGCACGAGGGCGGGCGCCACGGGTGAAGCTTTCTTT
-	-	15	TRBV6-5	TRBJ1-2	CASSSPRDQSYGYTF	TGTGCCAGCAGTAGCCCCCGGGACCAATCTTATGGCTACACCTTC
TRBD2	-	15	TRBV3-1/TRBV3-2	TRBJ2-1	CASSLGLAEGDEQFF	TGTGCCAGCAGCCTGGGACTAGCGGAGGGAGATGAGCAGTTCTTC
-	-	13	TRBV2	TRBJ2-2	CASSEGNTGELFF	TGTGCCAGCAGTGAGGGGAACACCGGGGAGCTGTTTTTT
TRBD1	-	14	TRBV6-5	TRBJ1-5	CASRTGVSVQPQHF	TGTGCCAGCAGGACAGGGGTTTCTGTCCAGCCCCAGCATTTT
-	-	15	TRBV3-1/TRBV3-2	TRBJ2-7	CASSQAIGLTYEQYF	TGTGCCAGCAGCCAAGCGATAGGCTTGACCTACGAGCAGTACTTC
-	-	15	TRBV18	TRBJ1-3	CASSPQGFFGNTIYF	TGTGCCAGCTCACCGCAGGGATTTTTTGGAAACACCATATATTTT
TRBD1	-	15	TRBV9	TRBJ1-1	CASSMTGVEDTEAFF	TGTGCCAGCAGCATGACAGGGGTGGAGGACACTGAAGCTTTCTTT
-	-	12	TRBV5-5	TRBJ2-3	CASSLVADTQYF	TGTGCCAGCAGCTTGGTAGCAGATACGCAGTATTTT
-	-	16	TRBV4-2	TRBJ1-6	CASSQDWYRNNSPLHF	TGTGCCAGCAGCCAAGATTGGTATAGGAATAATTCACCCCTCCACTTT
-	-	13	TRBV7-8	TRBJ2-7	CASSLGTTYEQYF	TGTGCCAGCAGCTTAGGGACAACCTACGAGCAGTACTTC
-	-	15	TRBV3-1/TRBV3-2	TRBJ2-6	CASSQDFSGANVLTF	TGTGCCAGCAGCCAAGATTTCTCTGGGGCCAACGTCCTGACTTTC
TRBD1	-	15	TRBV6-2/TRBV6-3	TRBJ2-2	CASSTRTGSTGELFF	TGTGCCAGCAGTACACGGACAGGCTCCACCGGGGAGCTGTTTTTT
TRBD2	-	15	TRBV5-1	TRBJ2-1	CASSSNSGSRDEQFF	TGCGCCAGCAGCTCTAATAGCGGGAGCCGGGATGAGCAGTTCTTC
-	-	12	TRBV5-6	TRBJ1-1	CASSLVRDKAFF	TGTGCCAGCAGCTTGGTTCGGGACAAGGCTTTCTTT
-	-	15	TRBV7-9	TRBJ1-1	CASSWGRRMNTEAFF	TGTGCCAGCAGCTGGGGACGGAGAATGAACACTGAAGCTTTCTTT
-	-	13	TRBV5-1	TRBJ2-3	CASSLKVANTQYF	TGCGCCAGCAGCTTGAAAGTAGCCAATACGCAGTATTTT
-	-	13	TRBV7-8	TRBJ1-1	CASSVQGDTEAFF	TGTGCCAGCAGCGTTCAGGGAGACACTGAAGCTTTCTTT
TRBD1	-	13	TRBV7-3	TRBJ1-1	CASSGQVNTEAFF	TGTGCCAGCAGCGGACAGGTAAACACTGAAGCTTTCTTT
-	-	12	TRBV10-3	TRBJ2-4	CAIRGSGDIQYF	TGTGCCATCAGGGGCTCCGGGGACATTCAGTACTTC
TRBD1	once	14	TRBV6-6	TRBJ1-2	CASLARDSNYGYTF	TGTGCCAGTCTCGCCCGGGACAGTAACTATGGCTACACCTTC
TRBD1	-	13	TRBV5-6	TRBJ1-3	CASSLDRGDTIYF	TGTGCCAGCAGCTTGGACAGGGGGGACACCATATATTTT
TRBD1	-	17	TRBV27	TRBJ1-4	CASFEVSGGKSNEKLFF	TGTGCCAGCTTTGAGGTATCAGGGGGGAAATCTAATGAAAAACTGTTTTTT
-	-	13	TRBV30	TRBJ1-4	CALGRGTNEKLFF	TGTGCCTTGGGACGAGGAACTAATGAAAAACTGTTTTTT
-	-	12	TRBV12-3/TRBV12-4	TRBJ2-5	CASSFAGETQYF	TGTGCCAGCAGTTTTGCGGGGGAGACCCAGTACTTC
TRBD1	-	16	TRBV11-2	TRBJ2-7	CASSLFPRDSLDEQYF	TGTGCCAGCAGCTTATTCCCTCGGGACAGTCTTGACGAGCAGTACTTC
-	-	15	TRBV27	TRBJ1-1	CASTPTGRGSTEAFF	TGTGCCAGCACCCCTACAGGGCGGGGATCGACTGAAGCTTTCTTT
TRBD2	-	14	TRBV2	TRBJ2-7	CASKASGSSYEQYF	TGTGCCAGCAAAGCCAGCGGGAGCTCCTACGAGCAGTACTTC
-	-	16	TRBV11-2	TRBJ1-3	CASSLGPGQPGNTIYF	TGTGCCAGCAGCTTAGGCCCCGGACAACCTGGAAACACCATATATTTT
-	-	16	TRBV27	TRBJ1-2	CASSLGGTGISLGYTF	TGTGCCAGCAGTTTGGGGGGAACAGGGATTTCCTTGGGCTACACCTTC
TRBD2	-	16	TRBV19	TRBJ2-3	CASSRLAGGGTDTQYF	TGTGCCAGTTCAAGACTAGCGGGAGGGGGCACAGATACGCAGTATTTT
-	-	14	TRBV10-3	TRBJ2-2	CAISESGATGELFF	TGTGCCATCAGTGAGAGTGGCGCCACCGGGGAGCTGTTTTTT
TRBD1	-	16	TRBV2	TRBJ2-7	CASSEGLGGPGNEQYF	TGTGCCAGCAGTGAGGGGCTAGGGGGCCCAGGCAACGAGCAGTACTTC
-	-	14	TRBV10-3	TRBJ1-4	CAISEGQKEEKLFF	TGTGCCATCAGTGAGGGACAGAAGGAGGAAAAACTGTTTTTT
-	-	13	TRBV29-1	TRBJ1-1	CSVGKGLNTEAFF	TGCAGCGTTGGAAAAGGGCTGAACACTGAAGCTTTCTTT
-	-	16	TRBV11-2	TRBJ2-3	CASSLGIGVGRATQYF	TGTGCCAGCAGCTTAGGTATAGGAGTGGGGAGAGCTACGCAGTATTTT
-	once	13	TRBV7-9	TRBJ1-2	CASSSGQLHGYTF	TGTGCCAGCAGCTCCGGACAGCTCCATGGCTACACCTTC
TRBD1	-	17	TRBV4-3	TRBJ1-1	CASSQRPGQGVRTEAFF	TGCGCCAGCAGCCAAAGACCGGGACAGGGGGTGAGGACTGAAGCTTTCTTT
-	-	15	TRBV11-2	TRBJ2-3	CASSLVPTFTDTQYF	TGTGCCAGCAGCTTAGTGCCTACTTTCACAGATACGCAGTATTTT
-	-	13	TRBV14	TRBJ1-2	CASSQSQGDGYTF	TGTGCCAGCAGCCAGTCTCAGGGAGATGGCTACACCTTC
TRBD1	-	13	TRBV7-9	TRBJ1-2	CASSLDRAYGYTF	TGTGCCAGCAGCCTCGACAGGGCCTATGGCTACACCTTC
-	-	17	TRBV18	TRBJ1-2	CASSPPPSTVVNYGYTF	TGTGCCAGCTCACCACCTCCTTCGACAGTTGTTAACTATGGCTACACCTTC
TRBD2	-	18	TRBV10-2	TRBJ2-3	CASSDTGTSGMYSDTQYF	TGCGCCAGCAGTGACACCGGGACTAGCGGGATGTACTCAGATACGCAGTATTTT
-	few	15	TRBV6-5	TRBJ1-2	CASSSPGRPKAGYTF	TGTGCCAGCAGTTCTCCGGGACGCCCTAAAGCTGGCTACACCTTC
TRBD1	-	15	TRBV5-4	TRBJ2-3	CASSLDRGFTDTQYF	TGTGCCAGCAGCTTGGACAGGGGATTCACAGATACGCAGTATTTT
-	-	13	TRBV7-9	TRBJ1-2	CASSRSGPGGYTF	TGTGCCAGCAGCCGCTCCGGTCCGGGAGGCTACACCTTC